Below, one T cell receptor (beta chain) is given with its context. Its matching antigen is unknown. The source of the sample is a study of graft-versus-host responses after intestinal transplantation. Libraries were prepared by immunoSEQ multiplex PCR; TCRdb keeps only in-frame clonotypes and omits some of them. The table lists about 31,000 clones, roughly 80% of them singletons. Unmatched junction bases numbered 7, after V lost 4 bases and J lost 3 bases. Germline V gene lookup returns CDR1 MNHEY and CDR2 SVGAGI. The CDR3 has 15 amino acids. The J gene is TRBJ2-7, the V gene TRBV6-5; 9 bases map to TRBD1. This receptor was identified in a human donor who received an intestinal transplant. Sequencing was performed on unstimulated CD8+ T cells sorted from spleen or lymph node cells, taken before intestinal transplant. CDR3 nucleotide sequence: TGTGCCAGCAGTTTACAGGGGGCGACCTTCTACGAGCAGTACTTC. Amino acids: CASSLQGATFYEQYF.